This TCR beta chain was identified during a study of blood T cell repertoires in COVID-19. Clones were read by immunoSEQ multiplex PCR, and TCRdb kept only the in-frame ones, dropping some. Among roughly 80,000 clones listed, 90% to 95% were seen once. The CDR3 contains 13 residues. Trimming removed 4 bases at V and 7 bases at J, with 14 bases between. CDR1 and CDR2 from the germline V gene are SGHRS and YFSETQ. The source is a man aged 60 to 69 with acute or convalescent COVID-19. The chain combines TRBV5-1 with TRBJ1-1, with D tentatively TRBD1 (6 bases). Sequencing was carried out using peripheral blood. The CDR3 region is CASSADHRVEAFF. The CDR3 coding sequence is TGCGCCAGCAGCGCGGACCACAGGGTTGAAGCTTTCTTT.